These T cell receptor beta chains were read from a single sample in a study of prognosis after radiotherapy for stage I lung cancer. TCRdb fed the multiplex PCR reads into MiXCR, producing one record per CDR3 protein. The repertoire includes approximately 26,000 distinct CDR3 sequences, around 39% of them detected once, and around a fifth sits in the top ten. Sequencing used PBMCs, obtained before or after stereotactic body radiation therapy (not recorded which). The source is a donor over 45 with non-small cell lung cancer. The CDR3 runs from the conserved cysteine through the conserved F or W. D genes are given only for firm matches. For some rows the clone size is stated as once, few or many, or as a class when expanded; others skip it.

CDR3 length: 19
D gene: -
clone size: -
V gene: TRBV28
J gene: TRBJ2-7
CDR3 protein: CASTSRDRVLAGENYEQYF
CDR3 DNA: TGTGCCAGCACCTCGAGGGACAGGGTACTAGCGGGCGAGAACTACGAGCAGTACTTC

CDR3 length: 16
D gene: -
clone size: many
V gene: TRBV28
J gene: TRBJ1-5
CDR3 protein: CASSLRDLRKGQPQHF
CDR3 DNA: TGTGCCAGCAGTTTGAGGGACTTAAGGAAGGGTCAGCCCCAGCATTTT

CDR3 length: 16
D gene: TRBD1
clone size: many
V gene: TRBV5-6
J gene: TRBJ1-2
CDR3 protein: CASNDRGLGNNYGYTF
CDR3 DNA: TGTGCCAGCAACGACAGGGGGCTCGGGAATAACTATGGCTACACCTTC

CDR3 length: 15
D gene: -
clone size: -
V gene: TRBV9
J gene: TRBJ2-1
CDR3 protein: CASISRDNPYNEQFF
CDR3 DNA: TGTGCCAGCATCTCCCGGGACAACCCTTACAATGAGCAGTTCTTC

CDR3 length: 14
D gene: -
clone size: few
V gene: TRBV6-2/TRBV6-3
J gene: TRBJ1-2
CDR3 protein: CASSYRRSMGGYTF
CDR3 DNA: TGTGCCAGCAGTTACCGCAGAAGTATGGGGGGCTACACCTTC

CDR3 length: 13
D gene: TRBD1
clone size: many
V gene: TRBV20-1
J gene: TRBJ2-7
CDR3 protein: CSARRGPSYEQYF
CDR3 DNA: TGCAGTGCAAGAAGGGGGCCCTCTTACGAGCAGTACTTC

CDR3 length: 19
D gene: -
clone size: many
V gene: TRBV2
J gene: TRBJ2-1
CDR3 protein: CASRTSTLLKISSYNEQFF
CDR3 DNA: TGTGCCAGCAGAACTTCGACACTACTTAAAATCAGCTCCTACAATGAGCAGTTCTTC

CDR3 length: 15
D gene: -
clone size: medium-sized
V gene: TRBV5-1
J gene: TRBJ1-6
CDR3 protein: CASSLEASSNSPLHF
CDR3 DNA: TGCGCCAGCAGCTTGGAGGCCAGTTCTAATTCACCCCTCCACTTT

CDR3 length: 14
D gene: -
clone size: many
V gene: TRBV28
J gene: TRBJ2-3
CDR3 protein: CASRPGLSTDTQYF
CDR3 DNA: TGTGCCAGCAGACCGGGACTCAGCACAGATACGCAGTATTTT

CDR3 length: 18
D gene: -
clone size: many
V gene: TRBV2
J gene: TRBJ1-3
CDR3 protein: CASSEALQQAISGNTIYF
CDR3 DNA: TGTGCCAGCAGTGAAGCGCTTCAACAGGCGATCTCTGGAAACACCATATATTTT

CDR3 length: 15
D gene: TRBD2
clone size: many
V gene: TRBV7-9
J gene: TRBJ2-5
CDR3 protein: CASSPRAGGGETQYF
CDR3 DNA: TGTGCCAGCAGCCCACGCGCGGGAGGGGGAGAGACCCAGTACTTC

CDR3 length: 15
D gene: -
clone size: many
V gene: TRBV4-1
J gene: TRBJ2-5
CDR3 protein: CASSQDPSAMGTQYF
CDR3 DNA: TGCGCCAGCAGCCAAGATCCCTCAGCCATGGGGACCCAGTACTTC

CDR3 length: 17
D gene: TRBD2
clone size: many
V gene: TRBV5-6
J gene: TRBJ2-1
CDR3 protein: CASSFRTSGAPYNEQFF
CDR3 DNA: TGTGCCAGCAGTTTTCGGACTAGCGGAGCTCCCTACAATGAGCAGTTCTTC

CDR3 length: 13
D gene: -
clone size: many
V gene: TRBV11-3
J gene: TRBJ2-6
CDR3 protein: CASSLAGANVLTF
CDR3 DNA: TGTGCCAGCAGCTTGGCTGGGGCCAACGTCCTGACTTTC

CDR3 length: 15
D gene: TRBD2
clone size: -
V gene: TRBV7-9
J gene: TRBJ2-7
CDR3 protein: CASSQGTSGRDEQYF
CDR3 DNA: TGTGCCAGCAGCCAGGGGACTAGCGGGAGAGACGAGCAGTACTTC

CDR3 length: 16
D gene: TRBD2
clone size: few
V gene: TRBV6-2/TRBV6-3
J gene: TRBJ2-1
CDR3 protein: CATLTSTAGAGNEQFF
CDR3 DNA: TGTGCCACCCTCACCAGCACAGCGGGAGCTGGGAATGAGCAGTTCTTC

CDR3 length: 12
D gene: -
clone size: -
V gene: TRBV12-3/TRBV12-4
J gene: TRBJ2-2
CDR3 protein: CASRQNTGELFF
CDR3 DNA: TGTGCCAGCAGACAGAACACCGGGGAGCTGTTTTTT

CDR3 length: 15
D gene: -
clone size: -
V gene: TRBV6-1
J gene: TRBJ1-2
CDR3 protein: CASSFGRVFGYGYTF
CDR3 DNA: TGTGCCAGCAGCTTCGGCAGGGTATTTGGCTATGGCTACACCTTC

CDR3 length: 16
D gene: TRBD2
clone size: many
V gene: TRBV5-1
J gene: TRBJ2-5
CDR3 protein: CASSYRASGNQETQYF
CDR3 DNA: TGCGCCAGCAGTTATCGGGCTAGCGGGAACCAGGAGACCCAGTACTTC

CDR3 length: 16
D gene: -
clone size: -
V gene: TRBV6-2/TRBV6-3
J gene: TRBJ2-7
CDR3 protein: CASSYSRGGGTYEQYF
CDR3 DNA: TGTGCCAGCAGTTACTCTAGGGGAGGGGGTACCTACGAGCAGTACTTC

CDR3 length: 16
D gene: TRBD2
clone size: many
V gene: TRBV7-8
J gene: TRBJ2-3
CDR3 protein: CASSTTTSGVTDTQYF
CDR3 DNA: TGTGCCAGCAGCACTACGACTAGCGGGGTCACAGATACGCAGTATTTT

CDR3 length: 16
D gene: TRBD1
clone size: many
V gene: TRBV27
J gene: TRBJ1-5
CDR3 protein: CASSSSGTGEIRAQHF
CDR3 DNA: TGTGCCAGCAGTTCCTCCGGGACAGGTGAAATCAGGGCCCAGCATTTT

CDR3 length: 15
D gene: -
clone size: -
V gene: TRBV5-1
J gene: TRBJ2-1
CDR3 protein: CASNRGDFVYNEQFF
CDR3 DNA: TGCGCCAGCAACCGAGGGGACTTTGTGTACAATGAGCAGTTCTTC

CDR3 length: 15
D gene: TRBD2
clone size: many
V gene: TRBV20-1
J gene: TRBJ2-3
CDR3 protein: CSARDASGVTDTQYF
CDR3 DNA: TGCAGTGCTAGAGATGCTAGCGGGGTCACAGATACGCAGTATTTT

CDR3 length: 17
D gene: TRBD1
clone size: few
V gene: TRBV6-2/TRBV6-3
J gene: TRBJ1-1
CDR3 protein: CASSFLGQGGGYTEAFF
CDR3 DNA: TGTGCCAGCAGTTTCCTCGGACAGGGGGGGGGGTACACTGAAGCTTTCTTT

CDR3 length: 15
D gene: -
clone size: few
V gene: TRBV20-1
J gene: TRBJ2-1
CDR3 protein: CSAPHPKRSYNEQFF
CDR3 DNA: TGCAGTGCCCCTCACCCGAAGAGGTCCTACAATGAGCAGTTCTTC

CDR3 length: 14
D gene: TRBD2
clone size: -
V gene: TRBV6-5
J gene: TRBJ2-1
CDR3 protein: CASSYGAGDYEQFF
CDR3 DNA: TGTGCCAGCAGTTACGGAGCGGGAGATTACGAGCAGTTCTTC

CDR3 length: 9
D gene: -
clone size: many
V gene: TRBV7-9
J gene: TRBJ1-5
CDR3 protein: CAVGQPQHF
CDR3 DNA: TGTGCCGTGGGTCAGCCCCAGCATTTT

CDR3 length: 14
D gene: TRBD1
clone size: -
V gene: TRBV12-3/TRBV12-4
J gene: TRBJ2-1
CDR3 protein: CASIPGTGDNEQFF
CDR3 DNA: TGTGCCAGCATCCCGGGGACAGGCGACAATGAGCAGTTCTTC

CDR3 length: 14
D gene: -
clone size: medium-sized
V gene: TRBV12-3/TRBV12-4
J gene: TRBJ2-3
CDR3 protein: CASSFGGNADTQYF
CDR3 DNA: TGTGCCAGCAGTTTTGGGGGCAACGCAGATACGCAGTATTTT

CDR3 length: 14
D gene: -
clone size: many
V gene: TRBV20-1
J gene: TRBJ2-3
CDR3 protein: CSARDPRGTDTQYF
CDR3 DNA: TGCAGTGCTAGAGATCCCAGGGGAACAGATACGCAGTATTTT

CDR3 length: 13
D gene: -
clone size: many
V gene: TRBV29-1
J gene: TRBJ1-6
CDR3 protein: CSVRGGLGSPLHF
CDR3 DNA: TGCAGCGTTCGAGGGGGGCTAGGTTCACCCCTCCACTTT

CDR3 length: 13
D gene: -
clone size: -
V gene: TRBV2
J gene: TRBJ2-7
CDR3 protein: CASSVDFSYEQYF
CDR3 DNA: TGCGCCAGCAGTGTGGACTTTTCCTACGAGCAGTACTTC

CDR3 length: 14
D gene: -
clone size: -
V gene: TRBV20-1
J gene: TRBJ2-7
CDR3 protein: CSSSYGSSSYEQYF
CDR3 DNA: TGCAGTTCTAGCTACGGGTCCAGCTCCTACGAGCAGTACTTC

CDR3 length: 14
D gene: TRBD1
clone size: few
V gene: TRBV19
J gene: TRBJ2-7
CDR3 protein: CASSMAGGRYEQYF
CDR3 DNA: TGTGCCAGTAGTATGGCAGGGGGTCGCTACGAGCAGTACTTC

CDR3 length: 16
D gene: TRBD1
clone size: -
V gene: TRBV6-2/TRBV6-3
J gene: TRBJ2-1
CDR3 protein: CASSPSDGQVNNEQFF
CDR3 DNA: TGTGCCAGCAGCCCCTCCGACGGACAGGTGAACAATGAGCAGTTCTTC

CDR3 length: 12
D gene: -
clone size: -
V gene: TRBV2
J gene: TRBJ2-7
CDR3 protein: CVSVSDCYEQYF
CDR3 DNA: TGTGTTAGCGTGAGTGATTGTTACGAGCAGTACTTC

CDR3 length: 11
D gene: -
clone size: many
V gene: TRBV7-2
J gene: TRBJ2-1
CDR3 protein: CASSLMSPPFF
CDR3 DNA: TGTGCCAGCAGCTTAATGTCTCCCCCGTTCTTC

CDR3 length: 15
D gene: -
clone size: many
V gene: TRBV5-1
J gene: TRBJ1-4
CDR3 protein: CASSLGWGEDEKLFF
CDR3 DNA: TGCGCCAGCAGCTTGGGCTGGGGAGAGGATGAAAAACTGTTTTTT

CDR3 length: 12
D gene: -
clone size: many
V gene: TRBV4-1
J gene: TRBJ2-1
CDR3 protein: CASSRIYNEQFF
CDR3 DNA: TGCGCCAGCAGCCGAATTTACAATGAGCAGTTCTTC

CDR3 length: 16
D gene: -
clone size: many
V gene: TRBV6-9
J gene: TRBJ1-1
CDR3 protein: CASSSTDGVEGTEAFF
CDR3 DNA: TGTGCCAGCAGTTCCACCGACGGGGTGGAGGGCACTGAAGCTTTCTTT

CDR3 length: 15
D gene: TRBD2
clone size: -
V gene: TRBV27
J gene: TRBJ2-1
CDR3 protein: CASSEGGSGTTHQFF
CDR3 DNA: TGTGCCAGTAGTGAGGGAGGTAGCGGGACCACCCACCAGTTCTTC

CDR3 length: 15
D gene: -
clone size: -
V gene: TRBV20-1
J gene: TRBJ1-2
CDR3 protein: CSAFPPWASCYGYTF
CDR3 DNA: TGCAGTGCTTTCCCCCCATGGGCTAGCTGCTATGGCTACACCTTC